One and the same sample provided the 22 T cell receptor beta chains below, sequenced in a study of cytomegalovirus exposure and HLA in healthy donors (dated by TCRdb to 2016 to 2017). The method was the immunoSEQ multiplex PCR assay. For the multiplex PCR, a mixture combining 60 forward primers for TCR Vbeta segments and 13 reverse primers for TCR Jbeta segments was used. TCRdb obtained this table from immuneACCESS and retained in-frame rearrangements with V and J assigned. These tables miss some clones; where compared with another copy, unresolved V genes account for less than half of the shortfall, and the remainder is unexplained. This sample's listing comprises fewer than 95,000 clones. The ten biggest clones cover roughly 4.7% of the sample. Material for sequencing was PBMCs. The receptors shown here come from a middle-aged woman in good health and CMV-seropositive.

CDR3 nucleotide sequence: TGCGCCAGCAGCTTGGTGTCTGATAGAAACGAGCAGTACTTC. Protein product: CASSLVSDRNEQYF. J is TRBJ2-7 and V is TRBV5-1, with D uncertain. CDR3 length: 14 residues. The ends were cut back, 0 bases at V and 5 bases at J, with 12 bases in the middle. Germline V gene lookup returns CDR1 SGHRS and CDR2 YFSETQ.

This chain connects TRBV9 to TRBJ2-7, with TRBD1 as a possible D gene (5 bases). Trimming left V 4 bases short and J 3 bases short, with 14 bases between. Germline CDR1 is SGDLS and CDR2 is YYNGEE. This CDR3 region has 14 residues. The CDR3 sequence is CASSPMNRGYEQYF. The CDR3 bases are TGTGCCAGCAGCCCAATGAATAGGGGCTACGAGCAGTACTTC.

The genes are TRBV28 and TRBJ1-1; possible D gene TRBD1, 6 bases. CDR1 and CDR2 (germline): MDHEN, SYDVKM. The CDR3 has 13 amino acids. V was clipped by 6 bases and J by 5 bases, with 13 bases between them. The CDR3 loop is CASSLGQPTEAFF. CDR3 nucleotide sequence: TGTGCCAGCAGCCTAGGACAGCCAACTGAAGCTTTCTTT. The variable domain in full, completed from reference TRBV28 and TRBJ1-1, reads DVKVTQSSRYLVKRTGEKVFLECVQDMDHENMFWYRQDPGLGLRLIYFSYDVKMKEKGDIPEGYSVSREKKERFSLILESASTNQTSMYLCASSLGQPTEAFFGQGTRLTVV.

The chain is built from TRBV5-1 and TRBJ1-2; 8 bases fit TRBD1. Germline CDR1 and CDR2: SGHRS and YFSETQ. The CDR3 extends over 13 amino acids. Trimming removed 4 bases from V and 5 bases from J; junction bases left unmatched: 4. This chain's CDR3 is CASSAGGDYGYTF. The CDR3 DNA follows: TGCGCCAGCAGCGCAGGGGGCGATTATGGCTACACCTTC.

The V call is TRBV7-2, the J call TRBJ1-5; D possibly corresponds to TRBD1 (5 bases). CDR3 length equals 13 residues. V was pared by 3 bases and J by 5 bases, with 8 bases between. The V gene's germline CDR1 is SGHTA and CDR2 FQGNSA. The CDR3 region is CASSFGGDQPQHF. In nucleotides, the CDR3 is TGTGCCAGCAGCTTTGGGGGGGATCAGCCCCAGCATTTT.

The chain employs TRBV5-1 and TRBJ1-6; D is unclear. CDR1 is SGHRS and CDR2 is YFSETQ in the germline V gene. The CDR3 runs 14 residues. The germline V and J ends were trimmed by 2 bases and 7 bases, with 10 bases remaining between them. The CDR3 nucleotides read TGCGCCAGCAGCTTCTACGGAGAGAATTCACCCCTCCACTTT. Translating gives CASSFYGENSPLHF.

Judged by frequency, this clone is medium-sized. V is TRBV2 and J is TRBJ1-3; the D gene is possibly TRBD1 (6 bases). Germline lookup yields CDR1 SNHLY and CDR2 FYNNEI. The V and J ends lost 7 bases and 2 bases respectively, with 12 bases between them. The CDR3 contains 14 residues. The CDR3 sequence: CASKLQGPGNTIYF. The CDR3 bases are TGTGCCAGCAAGTTACAGGGCCCTGGAAACACCATATATTTT.

The chain links TRBV6-4 to TRBJ2-5; 7 nucleotides line up with TRBD2. The last part of the DNA fits TRBJ2-7 better; the J call may be wrong. This CDR3 has 13 residues. CDR1 and CDR2 (germline): MRHNA, SNTAGT. CDR3 sequence reads: CARRTRSSYEQYF. The DNA for the CDR3 is TGTGCCAGGAGGACTAGAAGCTCCTACGAGCAGTACTTC.

The rearrangement uses TRBV4-1 and TRBJ1-3, with D hard to call. The length of the CDR3 is 19 residues. Trimming took off 1 base at V and 0 bases at J, with 19 bases between the two ends. Germline V gene lookup returns CDR1 MGHRA and CDR2 YSYEKL. The CDR3 nucleotides read TGCGCCAGCAGCCAAGTCGCCCGGGTCCCCCTAATCTCTGGAAACACCATATATTTT. It codes for CASSQVARVPLISGNTIYF.

This chain joins TRBV12-5 and TRBJ2-5; D might be TRBD1 (6 bases). The length of the CDR3 is 15 residues. Looked up from germline, CDR1 is LGHNT and CDR2 is FRNRAP. The germline V and J ends were trimmed by 4 bases and 4 bases, with 16 bases remaining between them. The CDR3, as DNA: TGTGCTAGTGGTTCCACCCTACAGGGACGAGAGACCCAGTACTTC. It codes for CASGSTLQGRETQYF. The full variable domain, with the rest looked up from reference TRBV12-5 and TRBJ2-5, is DARVTQTPRHKVTEMGQEVTMRCQPILGHNTVFWYRQTMMQGLELLAYFRNRAPLDDSGMPKDRFSAEMPDATLATLKIQPSEPRDSAVYFCASGSTLQGRETQYFGPGTRLLVL.

J is TRBJ2-6 and V is TRBV15; maybe TRBD1 (6 bases). The germline V and J ends were trimmed by 7 bases and 0 bases, with 19 bases remaining between them. Germline V gene data show CDR1 as LNHNV and CDR2 as YYDKDF (reference sequence). The CDR3 consists of 18 residues. CDR3 DNA: TGTGCCACCAACCCCTCCGGGACACCAAGCTCTGGGGCCAACGTCCTGACTTTC. Translated: CATNPSGTPSSGANVLTF.

This rearrangement joins TRBV9 to TRBJ2-1, with 10 positions matching TRBD2. V shed 3 bases, J shed 0 bases, and the junction held 6 bases outside the gene matches. The CDR3 length is 17 residues. The germline V gene encodes CDR1 SGDLS and CDR2 YYNGEE. The CDR3 sequence: CASSGRTSGLSYNEQFF. Written as DNA, the CDR3 is TGTGCCAGCAGCGGGCGGACTAGCGGCCTCTCCTACAATGAGCAGTTCTTC.

V gene TRBV5-1 combines with J gene TRBJ1-4, with D uncertain. The germline gives CDR1 SGHRS, CDR2 YFSETQ. Trimming removed 1 base at V and 5 bases at J, with 9 bases between. The length of the CDR3 is 14 residues. The CDR3 DNA reads TGCGCCAGCAGCTTGAAGGGAGCGAATGAAAAACTGTTTTTT. Protein sequence: CASSLKGANEKLFF.

The chain employs TRBV28 and TRBJ2-1; 8 bases fit TRBD2. Losses at the gene ends were 5 bases for V and 5 bases for J; bases not matched to a gene: 8. Germline V lookup: CDR1 MDHEN, CDR2 SYDVKM. The CDR3 is 15 amino acids. Written as DNA, the CDR3 is TGTGCCAGCAGTCCCTCGGCAGCGGGGGACAATGAGCAGTTCTTC. Residues: CASSPSAAGDNEQFF.

The V call is TRBV6-7, the J call TRBJ2-5; possibly TRBD1 for D (6 bases). TRBV6-7 qualifies as an ORF whose function is uncertain. The CDR3 runs to 17 residues. V dropped 6 bases and J dropped 0 bases, with 20 bases sitting between them. CDR3: CASRINRDTSHQETQYF. In DNA form, the CDR3 reads TGTGCCAGCAGGATAAACCGGGACACTTCACACCAAGAGACCCAGTACTTC.

The chain combines TRBV6-4 with TRBJ2-2; possibly TRBD2 for D (7 bases). V gave up 4 bases and J gave up 5 bases, with 14 bases separating them. The CDR3 loop spans 15 amino acids. CDR1 is MRHNA and CDR2 is SNTAGT in the germline V gene. The CDR3 coding sequence is TGTGCCAGCAGTGTAGAAGCGGGACAAACCGGGGAGCTGTTTTTT. This gives the protein CASSVEAGQTGELFF.

The V and J genes are TRBV6-4 and TRBJ2-2; unclear D gene. The CDR3 runs 13 residues. V was cut by 6 bases and J by 4 bases, with 9 bases left in between. Looked up from germline, CDR1 is MRHNA and CDR2 is SNTAGT. The chain's CDR3 is CASSQTTTGELFF. The CDR3 region has the DNA TGTGCCAGCAGCCAAACAACCACCGGGGAGCTGTTTTTT.

The genes are TRBV7-3 and TRBJ2-1; no firm D call. V gave up 5 bases and J gave up 6 bases, with 17 bases separating them. CDR1 is SGHTA, CDR2 FQGTGA, per germline. The CDR3 runs to 15 residues. The CDR3, as DNA: TGTGCCAGCAGCCTGAATAGAGAGACATTCAATGAGCAGTTCTTC. Its protein product is CASSLNRETFNEQFF.

V is TRBV6-5 and J is TRBJ2-3; D remains ambiguous. From germline, CDR1 is MNHEY and CDR2 SVGAGI. The CDR3 covers 14 residues. With 4 bases removed from V and 3 bases from J, the gap between germline ends came to 11 bases. CDR3 bases: TGTGCCAGCAGTTCCCTGCTTAGAACAGATACGCAGTATTTT. It encodes CASSSLLRTDTQYF.

The chain is built from TRBV28 and TRBJ2-7, with 10 bases identical to TRBD2. With V trimmed by 6 bases and J by 5 bases, 16 bases remained unmatched. The CDR3 consists of 17 residues. The germline gives CDR1 MDHEN, CDR2 SYDVKM. The CDR3: CASSLSYLAGVPNEQYF. The CDR3 nucleotides are TGTGCCAGCAGCTTGTCCTACCTAGCGGGAGTCCCCAACGAGCAGTACTTC.

In the case of this clone: The same CDR3 also results from other DNA sequences found in this sample. The genes are TRBV6-1 and TRBJ1-5, with 8 bases identical to TRBD1. V lost 3 bases to trimming and J lost 5 bases; unmatched junction nucleotides: 3. This CDR3 is 14 amino acids long. Germline-derived CDR1 and CDR2 are MNHNS and SASEGT. CDR3 loop: CASSERQGYQPQHF. The CDR3 bases are TGTGCCAGCAGTGAGCGACAGGGGTATCAGCCCCAGCATTTT.

This chain connects TRBV30 to TRBJ1-2; D is undetermined. Trimming took 1 base from V and 0 from J, leaving 12 bases between them. Germline assignment: CDR1 GTSNPN and CDR2 SVGIG (reference sequence). CDR3 length equals 15 residues. The CDR3 DNA reads as TGTGCCTGGAGTGCTCGGAGGAGGACTAACTATGGCTACACCTTC. Its protein is CAWSARRRTNYGYTF.